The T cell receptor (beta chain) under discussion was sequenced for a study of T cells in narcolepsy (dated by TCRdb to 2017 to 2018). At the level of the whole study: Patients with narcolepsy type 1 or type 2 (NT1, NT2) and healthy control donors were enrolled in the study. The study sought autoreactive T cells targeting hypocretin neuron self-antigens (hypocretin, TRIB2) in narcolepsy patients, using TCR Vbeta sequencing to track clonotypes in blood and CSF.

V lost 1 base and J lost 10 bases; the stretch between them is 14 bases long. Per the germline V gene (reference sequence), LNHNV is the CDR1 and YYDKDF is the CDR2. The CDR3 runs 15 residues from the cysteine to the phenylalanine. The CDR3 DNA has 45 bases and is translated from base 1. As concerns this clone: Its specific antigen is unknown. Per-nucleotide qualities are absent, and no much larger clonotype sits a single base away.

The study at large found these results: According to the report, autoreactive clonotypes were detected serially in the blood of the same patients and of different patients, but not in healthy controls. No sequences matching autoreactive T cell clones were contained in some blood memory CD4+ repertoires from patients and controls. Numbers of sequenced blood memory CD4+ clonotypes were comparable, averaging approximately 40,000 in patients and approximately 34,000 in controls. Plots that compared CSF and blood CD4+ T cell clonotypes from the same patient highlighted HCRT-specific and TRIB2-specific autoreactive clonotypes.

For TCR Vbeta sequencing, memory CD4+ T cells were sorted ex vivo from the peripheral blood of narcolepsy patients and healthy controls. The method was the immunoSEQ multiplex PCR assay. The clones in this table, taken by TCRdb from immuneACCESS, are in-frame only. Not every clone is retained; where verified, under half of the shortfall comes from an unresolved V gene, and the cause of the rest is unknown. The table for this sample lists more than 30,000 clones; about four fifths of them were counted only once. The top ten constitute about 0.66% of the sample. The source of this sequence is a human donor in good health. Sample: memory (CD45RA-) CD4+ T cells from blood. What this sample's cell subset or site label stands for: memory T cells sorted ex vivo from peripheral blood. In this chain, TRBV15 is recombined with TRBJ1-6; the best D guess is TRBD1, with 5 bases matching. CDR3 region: CATSRGMGLRSPLHF. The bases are TGTGCCACCAGCAGAGGCATGGGACTACGATCACCCCTCCACTTT.